These 32 T cell receptor beta chains were all obtained from the same sample, sequenced in a study of CD8 T cells in ankylosing spondylitis. Whole-study findings and limits: What appeared characteristic of ankylosing spondylitis blood was a TCR beta motif of fewer than ten highly homologous variants.

From the 5' RACE reads, TCRdb called clonotypes with MiXCR, one entry per CDR3 protein. In the table there are approximately 540,000 distinct CDR3 sequences, approximately 12% of which are singletons. Their specific antigens are unknown. Material: blood, either unsorted or a sorted T cell fraction (not recorded which). Every receptor here comes from a male donor with ankylosing spondylitis.

CDR3 sequence: CASSPTAFQETQYF. The CDR3 coding sequence is TGTGCCAGCAGCCCGACCGCCTTCCAAGAGACCCAGTACTTC. The chain recombines TRBV5-6 with TRBJ2-5, with D hard to call. The CDR3 length is 14 residues. V was pared by 4 bases and J by 1 base, with 11 bases between. The germline V gene encodes CDR1 SGHDT and CDR2 YYEEEE.

A few counts support this clonotype. V is TRBV27 and J is TRBJ2-7, with 8 bases fitting TRBD1. The CDR3 length is 12 residues. The germline V gene has CDR1 MNHEY and CDR2 SMNVEV (reference sequence). V shed 6 bases and J 6 bases; nucleotides not matched to a gene: 4. The CDR3 region has the DNA TGTGCCAGCAGCAACAGGGGGACCGAGCAGTACTTC. Translated, it gives CASSNRGTEQYF.

This clonotype came up many times. The chain is built from TRBV7-2 and TRBJ1-5, with a possible D match to TRBD1 (6 bases). V was cut by 4 bases and J by 6 bases, with 10 bases left in between. The length of the CDR3 is 13 residues. Per the germline V gene, CDR1 is SGHTA and CDR2 is FQGNSA. This chain's CDR3 is CASSSGAGQPQHF. The CDR3 coding sequence is TGTGCCAGCAGCTCGGGGGCGGGTCAGCCCCAGCATTTT.

The chain joins TRBV29-1 to TRBJ1-2; D is perhaps TRBD1 (6 bases). CDR1 SQVTM and CDR2 ANQGSEA come from the germline V gene. This CDR3 region has 12 residues. Trimming pared 4 bases from V and 2 bases from J, leaving 8 bases between. The CDR3 spells CSVGDINYGYTF. CDR3 bases: TGCAGCGTTGGGGACATCAACTATGGCTACACCTTC. The variable domain in full, completed from reference TRBV29-1 and TRBJ1-2, reads SAVISQKPSRDICQRGTSLTIQCQVDSQVTMMFWYRQQPGQSLTLIATANQGSEATYESGFVIDKFPISRPNLTFSTLTVSNMSPEDSSIYLCSVGDINYGYTFGSGTRLTVV.

The chain links TRBV12-3 or TRBV12-4 to TRBJ2-6, with a weak D call TRBD1 (6 bases). Trimming took off 6 bases at V and 1 base at J, with 10 bases between the two ends. The CDR3 is 15 amino acids. This CDR3 is CASSTTGSGANVLTF. CDR3 sequence (DNA): TGTGCCAGCAGCACTACAGGGTCTGGGGCCAACGTCCTGACTTTC.

The chain carries TRBV5-1 and TRBJ2-3; D gene unclear. CDR1 is SGHRS and CDR2 is YFSETQ in the germline V gene. The CDR3 runs 13 residues. Trimming removed 7 bases at V and 3 bases at J, with 12 bases between. The CDR3 DNA follows: TGCGCCAGCCTTAAAGCCGGGACAGATACGCAGTATTTT. It translates to CASLKAGTDTQYF.

This clonotype was observed a few times. V and J are TRBV20-1 and TRBJ2-5; the D gene could be TRBD1 or TRBD2 (5 bases each). The CDR3 is made up of 15 amino acids. Between the trimmed V and J ends, which lost 1 base and 4 bases, there was a span of 16 bases. Per germline, CDR1 DFQATT and CDR2 SNEGSKA (reference sequence). The CDR3 reads CSARGHLGPGETQYF. The DNA for the CDR3 is TGCAGTGCTAGAGGGCACCTGGGACCTGGAGAGACCCAGTACTTC.

This clonotype was detected a few times. The chain has TRBV27 and TRBJ2-7, with TRBD1 matching over 9 bases. Germline CDR1 reads MNHEY; CDR2 reads SMNVEV (reference sequence). CDR3 length equals 14 residues. V was clipped by 6 bases and J by 0 bases; unmatched bases: 3. The CDR3 nucleotides are TGTGCCAGCAGGAGACAGGGGGGCTCCTACGAGCAGTACTTC. Translated, it gives CASRRQGGSYEQYF.

This clonotype was seen at least ten times. The chain links TRBV29-1 to TRBJ2-1; TRBD2 aligns across 8 bases. V was pared by 2 bases and J by 1 base, with 4 bases of the junction left unmatched. Germline CDR1 and CDR2: SQVTM and ANQGSEA. CDR3 length: 15 amino acids. CDR3 bases: TGCAGCGTTGAAAAAGCGGGAGTTTCCTACAATGAGCAGTTCTTC. It yields the protein CSVEKAGVSYNEQFF.

The chain carries TRBV11-2 and TRBJ2-7; D possibly corresponds to TRBD1 (6 bases). With 7 bases removed from V and 2 bases from J, the gap between germline ends came to 15 bases. This CDR3 has 14 amino acids. Germline V CDR1 and CDR2: SGHAT, FQNNGV. As DNA, the CDR3 is TGTGCCAGCAATATCGACAGGATAGCCTACGAGCAGTACTTC. The encoded protein is CASNIDRIAYEQYF.

This clonotype has more than one count but fewer than ten. The chain combines TRBV20-1 with TRBJ2-3; maybe TRBD2 (5 bases). Trimming took 2 bases from V and 1 from J, leaving 13 bases between them. This CDR3 contains 15 residues. Germline-derived CDR1 and CDR2 are DFQATT and SNEGSKA (reference sequence). The CDR3 nucleotides are TGCAGTGCTAGAAAACTAGGGTATCGCACAGATACGCAGTATTTT. It codes for CSARKLGYRTDTQYF.

About this clonotype: A much more abundant neighbour one base away suggests this may be a read error. The CDR3 coding sequence is TGTGCCAGCAGTCCCTACCTCAGAGCTTTCTTT. Amino acid sequence: CASSPYLRAFF. The chain combines TRBV13 with TRBJ1-1; D is unclear. V was pared by 6 bases and J by 10 bases, with 12 bases between. Per the germline V gene, CDR1 is PRHDT and CDR2 is FYEKMQ (reference sequence). This CDR3 comprises 11 residues.

The rearrangement uses TRBV7-2 and TRBJ2-7, with D unresolved. Trimming pared 1 base from V and 2 bases from J, leaving 12 bases between. The germline gives CDR1 SGHTA, CDR2 FQGNSA. The CDR3 has 15 residues. The chain's CDR3 is CASSLVGSSTYEQYF. In nucleotides, the CDR3 is TGTGCCAGCAGCTTAGTGGGCAGCTCCACCTACGAGCAGTACTTC.

V and J are TRBV7-2 and TRBJ2-1; D is undetermined. Per the germline V gene, CDR1 is SGHTA and CDR2 is FQGNSA. Deletions cut 1 base from V and 10 bases from J, with 11 bases between. The CDR3 contains 13 residues. The CDR3 is CASSLEGTGEQFF. The CDR3 coding sequence is TGTGCCAGCAGCTTAGAGGGCACGGGCGAGCAGTTCTTC.

This clonotype was detected many times. The chain couples TRBV5-1 to TRBJ1-1; TRBD1 is a possible D gene (5 bases). Germline CDR1 and CDR2: SGHRS and YFSETQ. This CDR3 comprises 12 residues. V was trimmed by 2 bases and J by 7 bases, leaving 9 bases between them. The CDR3 coding sequence is TGCGCCAGCAGCTTCCGCGGGGGTGAAGCTTTCTTT. Amino acid sequence: CASSFRGGEAFF.

The chain combines TRBV16 with TRBJ2-5; D might be TRBD2 (5 bases). V shed 4 bases and J shed 4 bases, with 16 bases lying between them. The V gene's germline CDR1 is KGHSY and CDR2 FQNENV. The CDR3 runs to 15 residues. In nucleotides, the CDR3 is TGTGCCAGCAGCCGTGGCGCAGACCGGGGAGAGACCCAGTACTTC. Translated, it gives CASSRGADRGETQYF.

This clonotype was recorded at least ten times. Sequence at one end of the junction differs from germline and may be a read error. The V call is TRBV5-1, the J call TRBJ2-2; TRBD1 might be the D (5 bases). Germline CDR1 is SGHRS and CDR2 is YFSETQ. The CDR3 is made up of 15 amino acids. CDR3 residues: CASSLLQGNTGELFF. The CDR3 bases are TGTGCCAGCAGTTTACTCCAGGGGAACACCGGGGAGCTGTTTTTT.

This clonotype was seen only a few times. The chain recombines TRBV2 with TRBJ2-1, with TRBD2 matching over 8 bases. The germline gives CDR1 SNHLY, CDR2 FYNNEI. The CDR3 has 15 amino acids. V dropped 8 bases and J dropped 3; count of bases not matched to a gene: 9. CDR3 nucleotide sequence: TGTGCCAGCTCTCAAAGCGGGAGTTTCTACAATGAGCAGTTCTTC. Its protein product is CASSQSGSFYNEQFF.

There are a few counts of this clonotype. This rearrangement joins TRBV3-1 to TRBJ1-3; unclear D gene. The V and J ends lost 0 bases and 0 bases respectively, with 0 bases between them. Germline V CDR1 and CDR2: LGHDT, YNNKEL (reference sequence). This CDR3 contains 13 residues. The CDR3 nucleotides read TGTGCCAGCAGCCAAGACTCTGGAAACACCATATATTTT. Amino acids: CASSQDSGNTIYF. Together with reference TRBV3-1 and TRBJ1-3, the CDR3 gives the full variable domain: DTAVSQTPKYLVTQMGNDKSIKCEQNLGHDTMYWYKQDSKKFLKIMFSYNNKELIINETVPNRFSPKSPDKAHLNLHINSLELGDSAVYFCASSQDSGNTIYFGEGSWLTVV.

The chain couples TRBV29-1 to TRBJ2-7, with 7 bases identical to TRBD1. J gave up 3 bases and V 5 bases, and 4 bases lay outside the gene matches. Germline lookup yields CDR1 SQVTM and CDR2 ANQGSEA. The CDR3 has 12 amino acids. The CDR3 coding sequence is TGCAGCGTTTCTCGACAGGGCTACGAGCAGTACTTC. Amino acid sequence: CSVSRQGYEQYF.

This clonotype was detected many times. The chain has TRBV20-1 and TRBJ2-1; 8 bases line up with TRBD2. CDR3 length equals 13 residues. V lost 1 base, J lost 8 bases, and 4 bases stayed unmatched. Germline-derived CDR1 and CDR2 are DFQATT and SNEGSKA (reference sequence). CDR3 DNA: TGCAGTGCTAGAGCGGGAGGGCCACATGAGCAGTTCTTC. It encodes CSARAGGPHEQFF.

This clonotype appeared a few times. The rearrangement uses TRBV12-3 or TRBV12-4 and TRBJ1-2; the D is unclear. The CDR3 is 13 residues long. V was cut by 3 bases and J by 6 bases, with 11 bases left in between. DNA of the CDR3: TGTGCCAGCAGTTTTGTACTCAACAATGGCTACACCTTC. It translates to CASSFVLNNGYTF.

V is TRBV19 and J is TRBJ2-1; D not certain. Per the germline V gene, CDR1 is LNHDA and CDR2 is SQIVND (reference sequence). The CDR3 covers 16 residues. Trimming shortened V by 1 base and J by 7 bases, and 17 bases separated the two germline ends. The CDR3 spells CASSIAPPTTKNEQFF. CDR3 sequence (DNA): TGTGCCAGTAGTATAGCCCCGCCGACGACCAAAAATGAGCAGTTCTTC.

This clonotype was recorded many times. The V call is TRBV5-1, the J call TRBJ1-1; D is uncertain. V was cut by 0 bases and J by 1 base, with 7 bases left in between. The germline CDR1 and CDR2 sequences are SGHRS and YFSETQ. The CDR3 runs to 14 residues. CDR3 amino acids: CASSLDGKNTEAFF. CDR3 sequence (DNA): TGCGCCAGCAGCTTGGACGGAAAGAACACTGAAGCTTTCTTT.

This clonotype was observed many times. The chain recombines TRBV28 with TRBJ2-7, with 7 bases lining up with TRBD1. The trim removed 6 bases at V and 2 bases at J, leaving 10 bases unmatched. The CDR3 extends over 15 amino acids. The germline V gene has CDR1 MDHEN and CDR2 SYDVKM. CDR3 sequence (DNA): TGTGCCAGCAGACCCAGCCTAGGGGGCACCTACGAGCAGTACTTC. Its protein is CASRPSLGGTYEQYF.

V usage is TRBV28 and J usage is TRBJ1-2; 8 nucleotides align to TRBD1. This CDR3 contains 13 residues. The germline gives CDR1 MDHEN, CDR2 SYDVKM. With 6 bases clipped from V and 8 bases from J, the junction kept 8 bases outside the gene matches. The CDR3 here is CASSQGQVAGYTF. Here the CDR3 DNA reads TGTGCCAGCAGCCAGGGACAGGTAGCCGGCTACACCTTC.

V and J are TRBV7-2 and TRBJ2-5, with 7 bases fitting TRBD2. The CDR3 has 13 residues. Per germline, CDR1 SGHTA and CDR2 FQGNSA. J was trimmed by 5 bases and V by 5 bases; bases with no gene match: 5. CDR3 DNA sequence: TGTGCCAGCAGCCGCGGGAGTAAGGAGACCCAGTACTTC. Protein: CASSRGSKETQYF.

There are a few counts of this clonotype. The rearrangement links TRBV18 to TRBJ2-2; 9 bases fit TRBD2. V gave up 0 bases and J gave up 1 base; unmatched junction bases: 0. This CDR3 comprises 16 residues. Germline V gives CDR1 KGHSH, CDR2 LQKENI. The CDR3 coding sequence is TGTGCCAGCTCACCACCTAGCGGGAGGAACACCGGGGAGCTGTTTTTT. It translates to CASSPPSGRNTGELFF.

This clonotype was counted between two and nine times. The chain recombines TRBV12-3 or TRBV12-4 with TRBJ2-2, with TRBD2 identical over 10 bases. J was trimmed by 4 bases and V by 2 bases; bases with no gene match: 4. This CDR3 region has 16 residues. The CDR3 reads CASSLRAGGPTGELFF. CDR3 sequence (DNA): TGTGCCAGCAGTTTAAGAGCGGGAGGGCCCACCGGGGAGCTGTTTTTT.

The sample holds many counts of this clonotype. This chain links TRBV25-1 with TRBJ2-1; D is undetermined. Germline CDR1 MGHDK, CDR2 SYGVNS. Trimming stripped 3 bases from V and 3 bases from J, with 15 bases between. The CDR3 is made up of 16 amino acids. The CDR3 region is CASSDASGQDYNEQFF. For the CDR3, the DNA is TGTGCCAGCAGTGATGCCTCCGGGCAGGACTACAATGAGCAGTTCTTC.

The CDR3 region is CAWSVGGPEQFF. In DNA form, the CDR3 reads TGTGCCTGGAGTGTAGGTGGGCCGGAGCAGTTCTTC. The chain joins TRBV30 to TRBJ2-1; unclear D gene. The CDR3 runs 12 residues. Trimming left V 0 bases short and J 10 bases short, with 10 bases between. CDR1 GTSNPN and CDR2 SVGIG come from the germline V gene (reference sequence).

V and J are TRBV20-1 and TRBJ2-2, with TRBD2 matching 7 bases. Trimming at V came to 1 base and at J to 0 bases, leaving 8 bases not matched to a gene. The CDR3 is 17 amino acids. The germline V gene has CDR1 DFQATT and CDR2 SNEGSKA (reference sequence). CDR3 nucleotide sequence: TGCAGTGCTAGAGCTGGGGGGGTGCCGACGAACACCGGGGAGCTGTTTTTT. It specifies CSARAGGVPTNTGELFF.